This T cell receptor beta chain was observed in a study of control samples from healthy donors and cancer patients. Profiled with immunoSEQ multiplex PCR; TCRdb holds only in-frame clones, not every one. The sample carries approximately 210,000 clones, about 90% recorded once. The CDR3 runs 14 residues. Germline CDR1 SNHLY, CDR2 FYNNEI. A note on this clone: A junction boundary mismatches the germline segment, possibly from a read error.

The J gene is TRBJ2-7, the V gene TRBV2; D gene unclear. The specimen was blood. The TCR was taken from a man aged 25-45 years in good health. The CDR3 loop is CANSEYRVSYEQYF. The CDR3 nucleotides are TGTGCCAACAGTGAATATAGGGTCTCCTACGAGCAGTACTTC. Combining the CDR3 with reference TRBV2 and TRBJ2-7 gives the whole variable domain EPEVTQTPSHQVTQMGQEVILRCVPISNHLYFYWYRQILGQKVEFLVSFYNNEISEKSEIFDDQFSVERPDGSNFTLKIRSTKLEDSAMYFCANSEYRVSYEQYFGPGTRLTVT.